This T cell receptor beta chain was recorded in a study of blood T cell repertoires in COVID-19. Study as a whole: Spain, Italy and the United States supplied samples that represented acute and convalescent COVID-19. From T cells, B-cell-depleted T cells, or PBMCs came the material, which was cDNA or gDNA.

Libraries were prepared by immunoSEQ multiplex PCR; TCRdb keeps only in-frame clonotypes and omits some of them. The sample shows tens of thousands of clones, approximately 80% of them seen only once. Specimen: peripheral blood. The TCR originated in an older woman with acute or convalescent COVID-19.

The CDR3 reads CASSLGTHSEAFF. The CDR3 region has the DNA TGTGCCAGCAGCTTAGGGACACACTCTGAAGCTTTCTTT. The chain has TRBV7-2 and TRBJ1-1, with a possible D match to TRBD1 (5 bases). CDR3 length equals 13 residues. The germline V gene encodes CDR1 SGHTA and CDR2 FQGNSA. The V end was cut by 1 base, the J end by 6 bases, with 9 bases between.